These 22 T cell receptor beta chains were all obtained from the same sample, sequenced in a study of lymphopenia after photon versus proton radiotherapy. TCRdb's table, derived via immunoSEQ multiplex PCR, lists solely in-frame clones and lacks some. Found here are some 64,000 clones, around 90% of them singletons; the top ten hold over 10%. The sequenced sample was peripheral blood, obtained from a patient treated with proton-based radiotherapy. The receptors stem from a man older than 75 with esophageal cancer.

Written as DNA, the CDR3 is TGTGCCAGCAGTGAGCCGGGCAGGGCGAATAGAGATGGCTACACCTTC. This gives the protein CASSEPGRANRDGYTF. The chain joins TRBV25-1 to TRBJ1-2; D might be TRBD1 (5 bases). Germline values: CDR1 MGHDK, CDR2 SYGVNS. V lost 3 bases, J lost 6 bases, and 20 bases lay in between. The CDR3 totals 16 residues.

This chain connects TRBV19 to TRBJ2-7; TRBD1 might be the D (6 bases). Trimming removed 1 base from V and 3 bases from J, with 7 bases in between. The CDR3 is 13 amino acids. Germline V gene sequence: CDR1 LNHDA, CDR2 SQIVND (reference sequence). The CDR3 DNA reads TGTGCCAGTAGTATAGCCAGGGGCTACGAGCAGTACTTC. Encoded protein: CASSIARGYEQYF.

This rearrangement joins TRBV5-5 to TRBJ1-2, with D uncertain. This CDR3 has 14 amino acids. Germline-derived CDR1 and CDR2 are SGHKS and YYEKEE (reference sequence). Trimming cost V 4 bases and J 3 bases, with 13 bases left between them. The CDR3 sequence: CASSLRLTDYGYTF. The CDR3 DNA sequence: TGTGCCAGCAGCCTCCGACTTACGGACTATGGCTACACCTTC.

In its sample, this clone was seen many times. J is TRBJ2-6 and V is TRBV19, with D unclear. Germline V gene data show CDR1 as LNHDA and CDR2 as SQIVND (reference sequence). This CDR3 spans 15 amino acids. Trimming removed 7 bases at V and 0 bases at J, with 10 bases between. Here the CDR3 DNA reads TGTGCCAGTACCCGCTCGTCCTCTGGGGCCAACGTCCTGACTTTC. This translates into CASTRSSSGANVLTF.

The chain combines TRBV9 with TRBJ2-5; 8 bases are a match to TRBD1. The CDR3 runs to 15 residues. Per the germline V gene, CDR1 is SGDLS and CDR2 is YYNGEE. V trimming: 3 bases; J trimming: 7 bases; junction bases outside the gene matches: 11. The CDR3 region is CASSARAGGDVTQYF. CDR3 nucleotide sequence: TGTGCCAGCAGCGCCCGGGCAGGGGGCGACGTGACCCAGTACTTC.

The chain combines TRBV19 with TRBJ1-2, with no clear D. The length of the CDR3 is 17 residues. Deletions cut 3 bases from V and 4 bases from J, with 21 bases between. Germline CDR1 LNHDA, CDR2 SQIVND (reference sequence). The DNA for the CDR3 is TGTGCCAGTAGTATGACTTCCGTGGCGGCACCCCTCTATGGCTACACCTTC. This gives the protein CASSMTSVAAPLYGYTF.

V usage is TRBV30 and J usage is TRBJ1-6, with 10 bases identical to TRBD1. Germline V CDR1 and CDR2: GTSNPN, SVGIG (reference sequence). This CDR3 has 13 amino acids. J was trimmed by 10 bases and V by 8 bases; bases with no gene match: 8. The CDR3 DNA reads TGTGCCGGGGACAGGGGTATGGGGTCACCCCTCCACTTT. Its protein product is CAGDRGMGSPLHF.

This sequence joins TRBV18 and TRBJ1-2; unclear D gene. CDR1 and CDR2 (germline): KGHSH, LQKENI. The CDR3 is made up of 13 amino acids. Between the trimmed V and J ends, which lost 3 bases and 8 bases, there was a span of 13 bases. The CDR3 coding sequence is TGTGCCAGCTCACCTTCGAGGGATCGGGGCTACACCTTC. Its translation: CASSPSRDRGYTF.

This clone was detected once. This chain links TRBV10-2 with TRBJ2-5, with D possibly TRBD2 on 5 matching bases. This CDR3 is 16 amino acids long. Germline loops: CDR1 WSHSY, CDR2 SAAADI. Between the trimmed V and J ends, which lost 0 bases and 5 bases, there was a span of 16 bases. This chain's CDR3 is CASSESELAEVETQYF. CDR3 DNA: TGCGCCAGCAGTGAGTCAGAGCTGGCGGAGGTGGAGACCCAGTACTTC.

The chain links TRBV11-2 to TRBJ1-1; D may be TRBD1 (6 bases). Germline V lookup: CDR1 SGHAT, CDR2 FQNNGV. The CDR3 is 15 amino acids. The V end lost 2 bases, the J end lost 1 base, and 11 bases lay between the germline ends. The CDR3 coding sequence is TGTGCCAGCAGCTTATGGGCCAGGGGGAACACTGAAGCTTTCTTT. Amino acids: CASSLWARGNTEAFF.

The CDR3 DNA is TGTGCCAGCAGTTGGACCTTGACAGATACGCAGTATTTT. Its translation: CASSWTLTDTQYF. The chain joins TRBV11-3 to TRBJ2-3; D not resolved. Germline V CDR1 and CDR2: SGHNT, YENEEA. The CDR3 sequence is 13 residues long. V was shortened by 6 bases and J by 3 bases, with 10 bases between the two germline ends.

The J gene is TRBJ1-5, the V gene TRBV27; a possible D gene is TRBD1 (5 bases). Germline CDR1 and CDR2: MNHEY and SMNVEV (reference sequence). The CDR3 is 14 residues long. The V end lost 5 bases, the J end lost 5 bases, and 13 bases lay between the germline ends. CDR3 bases: TGTGCCAGCAGTCCCTTGAGGGGCGATCAGCCCCAGCATTTT. Residues: CASSPLRGDQPQHF.

V gene TRBV7-9 combines with J gene TRBJ1-3; D unclear. Trimming removed 0 bases from V and 0 bases from J, with 6 bases in between. The CDR3 is 15 amino acids. Germline V CDR1 and CDR2: SEHNR, FQNEAQ (reference sequence). The DNA for the CDR3 is TGTGCCAGCAGCTTAGCAGCAGACTCTGGAAACACCATATATTTT. It yields the protein CASSLAADSGNTIYF. The complete variable domain, with remaining parts taken from reference TRBV7-9 and TRBJ1-3, reads DTGVSQNPRHKITKRGQNVTFRCDPISEHNRLYWYRQTLGQGPEFLTYFQNEAQLEKSRLLSDRFSAERPKGSFSTLEIQRTEQGDSAMYLCASSLAADSGNTIYFGEGSWLTVV.

V gene TRBV4-1 combines with J gene TRBJ2-5, with D possibly being TRBD1 (6 bases). The CDR3 length is 14 residues. Trimming stripped 3 bases from V and 5 bases from J, with 13 bases between. Per the germline V gene, CDR1 is MGHRA and CDR2 is YSYEKL. The CDR3 bases are TGCGCCAGCAGCCAGACAGGACCTGGGGAGACCCAGTACTTC. Translated, it gives CASSQTGPGETQYF.

The chain couples TRBV14 to TRBJ2-6; D remains unclear. Germline loops: CDR1 SGHDN, CDR2 FVKESK. V dropped 2 bases and J dropped 0 bases, with 17 bases sitting between them. The CDR3 length is 19 residues. CDR3 sequence reads: CASSQSVVRRPSGANVLTF. The CDR3 coding sequence is TGTGCCAGCAGCCAAAGTGTGGTCCGGAGACCCTCTGGGGCCAACGTCCTGACTTTC.

The chain links TRBV6-1 to TRBJ1-5, with a weak D call TRBD1 (6 bases). Germline assignment: CDR1 MNHNS and CDR2 SASEGT. V was shortened by 1 base and J by 8 bases, with 15 bases between the two germline ends. This CDR3 is 15 amino acids long. CDR3 sequence (DNA): TGTGCCAGCAGTGAAGGGTTCGGGGGCTTTGAGCCCCAGCATTTT. Amino acids: CASSEGFGGFEPQHF.

The genes are TRBV7-2 and TRBJ2-7; the match to TRBD1 covers 12 bases. Trimming took 6 bases from V and 6 from J; bases not matched to a gene: 12. The CDR3 extends over 16 amino acids. Germline assignment: CDR1 SGHTA and CDR2 FQGNSA. CDR3 coding DNA: TGTGCCAGCAGTTTGCAGCTGGGACAGGGGGCCAGCGAGCAGTACTTC. This translates into CASSLQLGQGASEQYF. The complete variable domain, with remaining parts taken from reference TRBV7-2 and TRBJ2-7, reads GAGVSQSPSNKVTEKGKDVELRCDPISGHTALYWYRQSLGQGLEFLIYFQGNSAPDKSGLPSDRFSAERTGGSVSTLTIQRTQQEDSAVYLCASSLQLGQGASEQYFGPGTRLTVT.

This clone was recorded once. V and J are TRBV4-3 and TRBJ1-2; unclear D gene. Germline assignment: CDR1 LGHNA and CDR2 YSLEER. Trimming cost V 0 bases and J 13 bases, with 15 bases left between them. The CDR3 spans 13 residues. CDR3 sequence (DNA): TGCGCCAGCAGCCAAGATCGTGAACGGCAAATCACCTTC. As protein: CASSQDRERQITF.

The sample holds many counts of this clone. The chain joins TRBV7-9 to TRBJ1-2; D gene unclear. Trimming stripped 5 bases from V and 3 bases from J, with 13 bases between. This CDR3 has 14 amino acids. Germline V CDR1 and CDR2: SEHNR, FQNEAQ (reference sequence). For the CDR3, the DNA is TGTGCCAGCAGCCCCCCCTCGGGGTACTATGGCTACACCTTC. Its protein product is CASSPPSGYYGYTF.

This clone is deemed large. The J gene is TRBJ1-2, the V gene TRBV7-9, with TRBD1 as a possible D gene (5 bases). Trimming removed 4 bases from V and 4 bases from J, with 13 bases in between. CDR1 is SEHNR, CDR2 FQNEAQ, per germline (reference sequence). The CDR3 has 14 amino acids. In DNA, the CDR3 is TGTGCCAGCAGCTCAACAGGCGCACCCTATGGCTACACCTTC. Its translation is CASSSTGAPYGYTF.

The rearrangement uses TRBV5-4 and TRBJ1-4, with 9 bases matching TRBD1. Per the germline V gene, CDR1 is SGHNT and CDR2 is YYREEE (reference sequence). The CDR3 loop spans 14 amino acids. Trimming cost V 4 bases and J 5 bases; bases outside gene matches: 3. CDR3 in amino acids: CASSQTGGNEKLFF. CDR3 nucleotide sequence: TGTGCCAGCAGCCAGACAGGGGGGAATGAAAAACTGTTTTTT.

The chain has TRBV30 and TRBJ2-7, with D perhaps TRBD2 (6 bases). Germline V gene data show CDR1 as GTSNPN and CDR2 as SVGIG (reference sequence). The CDR3 has 14 residues. Deletions cut 3 bases from V and 3 bases from J, with 15 bases between. The CDR3 sequence: CAWSRMRGYYEQYF. For the CDR3, the DNA is TGTGCCTGGAGCCGGATGCGGGGCTACTACGAGCAGTACTTC.